Following are 14 T cell receptor beta chains from one sample sequenced in a study of blood T cell repertoires in COVID-19. Sequencing was performed with immunoSEQ multiplex PCR; in TCRdb, only in-frame clones are kept and a portion is missing. The sample lists 300,000 to 400,000 clones, 85% to 90% occurring once. Specimen: peripheral blood. All receptors come from a woman aged 70 to 79 with COVID-19, enrolled during active disease.

J is TRBJ1-1 and V is TRBV3-1 (or the pseudogene TRBV3-2); 8 bases are shared with TRBD1. Germline V lookup: CDR1 LGHDT, CDR2 YNNKEL (reference sequence). This CDR3 comprises 15 residues. J lost 5 bases, V lost 1 base, and 6 bases had no gene match. The CDR3 spells CASSQVTGGGTEAFF. The CDR3 region has the DNA TGTGCCAGCAGCCAAGTAACAGGGGGAGGGACTGAAGCTTTCTTT.

The rearrangement uses TRBV12-5 and TRBJ1-5; no firm D call. Germline V gene sequence: CDR1 LGHNT, CDR2 FRNRAP. Trimming removed 5 bases at V and 1 base at J, with 3 bases between. This CDR3 is built from 12 residues. CDR3 loop: CASGQSNQPQHF. DNA of the CDR3: TGTGCTAGTGGTCAAAGCAATCAGCCCCAGCATTTT.

This clone has more than one count but fewer than ten. The chain is built from TRBV28 and TRBJ1-6; TRBD1 matches at 7 bases. The junction had 10 bases not matched to a gene; V was cut back by 3 bases and J by 11 bases. The CDR3 runs 15 residues. From germline, CDR1 is MDHEN and CDR2 SYDVKM. The CDR3 sequence: CASSFETGRLAPLHF. The CDR3 coding sequence is TGTGCCAGCAGTTTCGAGACAGGGAGGTTGGCACCCCTCCACTTT.

This chain joins TRBV5-4 and TRBJ2-2; 10 bases match TRBD1. In germline, CDR1 is SGHNT, CDR2 YYREEE (reference sequence). CDR3 length: 17 amino acids. The V and J ends lost 3 bases and 5 bases, in that order; junction bases with no gene match: 10. CDR3 sequence: CASSSATGGGLTGELFF. The CDR3 DNA reads as TGTGCCAGCAGCTCCGCGACAGGGGGCGGTTTAACCGGGGAGCTGTTTTTT.

This sequence joins TRBV19 and TRBJ2-1; 13 positions match TRBD2. The V gene's germline CDR1 is LNHDA and CDR2 SQIVND (reference sequence). This CDR3 spans 16 amino acids. V lost 7 bases to trimming and J lost 5 bases; unmatched junction nucleotides: 8. This CDR3 reads CASIPLAGGPNNEQFF. CDR3 nucleotide sequence: TGTGCCAGTATCCCACTAGCGGGGGGGCCCAACAATGAGCAGTTCTTC.

V is TRBV11-2 and J is TRBJ2-2; D may be TRBD1 (5 bases). Germline values: CDR1 SGHAT, CDR2 FQNNGV. V was shortened by 5 bases and J by 0 bases, with 16 bases between the two germline ends. This CDR3 has 17 residues. CDR3 region: CASSPSLARANTGELFF. As DNA, the CDR3 is TGTGCCAGCAGCCCCAGTCTGGCCAGGGCGAACACCGGGGAGCTGTTTTTT.

This rearrangement joins TRBV6-5 to TRBJ2-7; D is possibly TRBD1 (7 bases). V was cut by 7 bases and J by 5 bases, with 18 bases left in between. There are 14 residues in the CDR3. The germline CDR1 and CDR2 sequences are MNHEY and SVGAGI. CDR3 loop: CASTPGDRRDEQYF. CDR3 nucleotides: TGTGCCAGCACTCCGGGGGACAGACGCGACGAGCAGTACTTC.

The chain joins TRBV6-5 to TRBJ1-2; a possible D gene is TRBD1 (6 bases). The CDR3 sequence is 14 residues long. V lost 7 bases and J lost 4, with 16 bases in between. Germline lookup yields CDR1 MNHEY and CDR2 SVGAGI. The CDR3 DNA reads as TGTGCCAGCAAGGGACCAGGGGCCTCCTATGGCTACACCTTC. This translates into CASKGPGASYGYTF.

The rearrangement uses TRBV7-2 and TRBJ2-7; D gene unclear. Germline CDR1 SGHTA, CDR2 FQGNSA. The CDR3 totals 13 residues. Trimming took off 3 bases at V and 3 bases at J, with 9 bases between the two ends. The CDR3 region is CASSLSVGYEQYF. CDR3 nucleotides: TGTGCCAGCAGCTTGAGCGTTGGCTACGAGCAGTACTTC.

The rearrangement uses TRBV9 and TRBJ2-1, with TRBD2 identical over 8 bases. The CDR3 loop spans 15 amino acids. CDR1 SGDLS and CDR2 YYNGEE come from the germline V gene. Losses at the gene ends were 4 bases for V and 4 bases for J; bases not matched to a gene: 7. CDR3 DNA: TGTGCCAGCAGCTACGCGGGGGGACTATACAATGAGCAGTTCTTC. It yields the protein CASSYAGGLYNEQFF.

This chain uses TRBV7-9 with TRBJ2-6, with D unresolved. The CDR3 loop spans 14 amino acids. Trimming pared 4 bases from V and 5 bases from J, leaving 9 bases between. From germline, CDR1 is SEHNR and CDR2 FQNEAQ (reference sequence). CDR3 sequence: CASSSSVRANVLTF. DNA for the CDR3: TGTGCCAGCAGCTCCAGCGTAAGGGCCAACGTCCTGACTTTC. Drawing the rest from reference TRBV7-9 and TRBJ2-6, the complete variable domain is DTGVSQNPRHKITKRGQNVTFRCDPISEHNRLYWYRQTLGQGPEFLTYFQNEAQLEKSRLLSDRFSAERPKGSFSTLEIQRTEQGDSAMYLCASSSSVRANVLTFGAGSRLTVL.

This clone showed up just once. V gene TRBV7-2 combines with J gene TRBJ2-7, with TRBD2 matching over 11 bases. J was trimmed by 4 bases and V by 6 bases; bases with no gene match: 2. Looked up from germline, CDR1 is SGHTA and CDR2 is FQGNSA. This CDR3 has 13 residues. The CDR3, as DNA: TGTGCCAGCAGGCTAGCGGGGGGTTACGAGCAGTACTTC. Translated, it gives CASRLAGGYEQYF.

The rearrangement uses TRBV6-6 and TRBJ1-1, with 7 bases identical to TRBD1. V was clipped by 4 bases and J by 5 bases; unmatched bases: 4. Germline CDR1 reads MNHNY; CDR2 reads SVGAGI (reference sequence). The CDR3 is 13 amino acids. This CDR3 is CASSFAGGTEAFF. The CDR3 DNA reads TGTGCCAGCAGTTTCGCAGGGGGGACTGAAGCTTTCTTT.

This clone was found a few times. The chain employs TRBV6-2 or TRBV6-3 and TRBJ2-1; 9 nucleotides line up with TRBD1. This CDR3 comprises 15 residues. The J segment lost 5 bases and the V segment lost 2 bases, leaving 4 bases of the junction unmatched. The germline CDR1 and CDR2 sequences are MNHEY and SVGEGT. DNA for the CDR3: TGTGCCAGCAGTTACCTACAGGGGGCAGACAATGAGCAGTTCTTC. Translated: CASSYLQGADNEQFF.